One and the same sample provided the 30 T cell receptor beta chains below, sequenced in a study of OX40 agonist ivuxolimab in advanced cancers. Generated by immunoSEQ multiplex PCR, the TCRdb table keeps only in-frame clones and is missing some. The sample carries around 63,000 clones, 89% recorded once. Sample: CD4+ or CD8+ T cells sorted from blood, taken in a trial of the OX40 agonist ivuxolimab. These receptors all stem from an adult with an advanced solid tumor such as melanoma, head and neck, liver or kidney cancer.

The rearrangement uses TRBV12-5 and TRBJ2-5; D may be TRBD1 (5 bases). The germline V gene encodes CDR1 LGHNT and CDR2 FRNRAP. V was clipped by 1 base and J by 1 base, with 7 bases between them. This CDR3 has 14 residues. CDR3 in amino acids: CASGLGGPQETQYF. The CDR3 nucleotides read TGTGCTAGTGGTTTGGGGGGCCCCCAAGAGACCCAGTACTTC.

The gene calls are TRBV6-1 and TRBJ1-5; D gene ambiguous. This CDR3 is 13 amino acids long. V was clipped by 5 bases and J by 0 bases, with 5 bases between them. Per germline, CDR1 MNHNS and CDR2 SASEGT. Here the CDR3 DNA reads TGTGCCAGCAGTTATGGTAGCAATCAGCCCCAGCATTTT. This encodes CASSYGSNQPQHF.

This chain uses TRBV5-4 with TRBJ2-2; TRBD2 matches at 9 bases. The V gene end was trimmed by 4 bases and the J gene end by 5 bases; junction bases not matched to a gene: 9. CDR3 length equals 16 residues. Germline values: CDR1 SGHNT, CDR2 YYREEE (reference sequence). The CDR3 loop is CASSPGTSRSTGELFF. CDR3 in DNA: TGTGCCAGCAGCCCCGGGACTAGCCGATCGACCGGGGAGCTGTTTTTT.

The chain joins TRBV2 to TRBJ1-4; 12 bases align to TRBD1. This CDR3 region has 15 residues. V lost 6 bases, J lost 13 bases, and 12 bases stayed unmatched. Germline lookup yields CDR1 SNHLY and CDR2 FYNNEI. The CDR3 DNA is TGTGCCAGCAGACGCCCGGGACAGGGGGCGTGGGGACTGTTTTTT. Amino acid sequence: CASRRPGQGAWGLFF.

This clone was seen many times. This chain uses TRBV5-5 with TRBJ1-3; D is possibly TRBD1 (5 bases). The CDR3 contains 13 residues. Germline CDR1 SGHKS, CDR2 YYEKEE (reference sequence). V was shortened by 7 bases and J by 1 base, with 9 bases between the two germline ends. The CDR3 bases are TGTGCCAGCGAAGCAGGGTCTGGAAACACCATATATTTT. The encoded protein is CASEAGSGNTIYF.

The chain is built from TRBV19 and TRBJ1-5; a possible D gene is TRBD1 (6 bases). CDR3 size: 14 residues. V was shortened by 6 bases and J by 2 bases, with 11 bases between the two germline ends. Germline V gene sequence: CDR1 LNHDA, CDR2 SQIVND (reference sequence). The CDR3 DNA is TGTGCCAGTAGACAGGGTACGGGCAATCAGCCCCAGCATTTT. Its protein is CASRQGTGNQPQHF. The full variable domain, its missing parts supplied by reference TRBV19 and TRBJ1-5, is DGGITQSPKYLFRKEGQNVTLSCEQNLNHDAMYWYRQDPGQGLRLIYYSQIVNDFQKGDIAEGYSVSREKKESFPLTVTSAQKNPTAFYLCASRQGTGNQPQHFGDGTRLSIL.

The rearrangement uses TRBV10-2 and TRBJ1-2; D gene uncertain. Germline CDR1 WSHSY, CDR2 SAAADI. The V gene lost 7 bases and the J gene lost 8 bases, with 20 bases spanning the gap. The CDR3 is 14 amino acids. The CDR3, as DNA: TGCGCCAGCACCTCGACCCGGGTGGAGGGCGGCTACACCTTC. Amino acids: CASTSTRVEGGYTF.

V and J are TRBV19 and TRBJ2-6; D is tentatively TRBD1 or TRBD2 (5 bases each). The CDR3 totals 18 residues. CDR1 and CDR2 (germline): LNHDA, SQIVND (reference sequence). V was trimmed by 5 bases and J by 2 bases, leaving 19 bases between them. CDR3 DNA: TGTGCCAGTAGTCCGCAGGGACCCCAAGTACCTGGGGCCAACGTCCTGACTTTC. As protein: CASSPQGPQVPGANVLTF.

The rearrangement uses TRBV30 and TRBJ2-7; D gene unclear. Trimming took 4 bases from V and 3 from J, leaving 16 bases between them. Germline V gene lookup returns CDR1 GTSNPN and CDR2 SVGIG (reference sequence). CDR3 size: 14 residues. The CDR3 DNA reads TGTGCCTGGACCGGACGGGCATCATTCTACGAGCAGTACTTC. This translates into CAWTGRASFYEQYF.

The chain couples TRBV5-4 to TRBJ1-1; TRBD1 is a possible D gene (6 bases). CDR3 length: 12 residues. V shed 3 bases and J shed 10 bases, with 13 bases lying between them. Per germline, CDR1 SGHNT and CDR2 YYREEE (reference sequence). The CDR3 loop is CASSSQGHRAFF. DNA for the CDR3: TGTGCCAGCAGCTCTCAGGGGCATCGAGCTTTCTTT.

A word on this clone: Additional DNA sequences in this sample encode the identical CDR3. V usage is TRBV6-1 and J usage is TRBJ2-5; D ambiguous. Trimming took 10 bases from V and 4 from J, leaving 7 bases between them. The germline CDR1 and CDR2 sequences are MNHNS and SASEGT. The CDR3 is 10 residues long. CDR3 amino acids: CATSRETQYF. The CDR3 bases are TGTGCCACCTCTAGAGAGACCCAGTACTTC.

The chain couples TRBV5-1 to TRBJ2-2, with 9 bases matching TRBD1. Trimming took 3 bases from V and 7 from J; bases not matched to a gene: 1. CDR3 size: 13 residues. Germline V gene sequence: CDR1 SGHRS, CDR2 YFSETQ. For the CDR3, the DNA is TGCGCCAGCAGCTGGACAGGGGTCGGGGAGCTGTTTTTT. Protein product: CASSWTGVGELFF.

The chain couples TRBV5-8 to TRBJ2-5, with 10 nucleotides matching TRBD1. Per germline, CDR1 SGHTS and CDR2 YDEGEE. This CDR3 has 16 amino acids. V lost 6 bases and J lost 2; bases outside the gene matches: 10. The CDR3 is CASNRRDRGYQETQYF. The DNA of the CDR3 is TGTGCCAGCAACAGACGGGACAGGGGCTATCAAGAGACCCAGTACTTC.

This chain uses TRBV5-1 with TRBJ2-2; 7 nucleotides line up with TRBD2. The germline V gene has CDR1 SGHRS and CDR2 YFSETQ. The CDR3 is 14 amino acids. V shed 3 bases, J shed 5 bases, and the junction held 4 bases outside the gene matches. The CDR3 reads CASSWGGETGELFF. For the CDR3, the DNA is TGCGCCAGCAGCTGGGGAGGGGAAACCGGGGAGCTGTTTTTT.

The CDR3 loop reads CASSLGGQQYF. CDR3 nucleotides: TGTGCCAGCAGCTTAGGCGGGCAGCAGTACTTC. The rearrangement uses TRBV7-2 and TRBJ2-7; a weak D match, TRBD2 (5 bases). The CDR3 is made up of 11 amino acids. Looked up from germline, CDR1 is SGHTA and CDR2 is FQGNSA. Deletions cut 1 base from V and 8 bases from J, with 6 bases between.

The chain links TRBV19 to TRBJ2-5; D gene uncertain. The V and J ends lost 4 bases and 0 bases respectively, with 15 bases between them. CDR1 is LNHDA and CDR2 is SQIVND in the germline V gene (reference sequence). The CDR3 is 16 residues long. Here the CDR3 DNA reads TGTGCCAGTAGTAAGGGCAGCCTGGGTAACCAAGAGACCCAGTACTTC. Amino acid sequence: CASSKGSLGNQETQYF.

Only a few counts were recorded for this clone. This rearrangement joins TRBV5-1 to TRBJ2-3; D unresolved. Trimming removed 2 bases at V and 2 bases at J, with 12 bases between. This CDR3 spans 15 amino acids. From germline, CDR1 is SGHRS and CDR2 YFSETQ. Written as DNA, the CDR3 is TGCGCCAGCAGCTTTAAGGGTCCATACACAGATACGCAGTATTTT. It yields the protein CASSFKGPYTDTQYF.

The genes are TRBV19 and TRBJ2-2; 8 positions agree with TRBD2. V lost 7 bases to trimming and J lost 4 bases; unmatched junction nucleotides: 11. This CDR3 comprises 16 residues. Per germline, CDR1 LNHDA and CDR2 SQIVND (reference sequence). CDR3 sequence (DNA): TGTGCCAGTATGAGCTGGCGGGGGGCCGGCACCGGGGAGCTGTTTTTT. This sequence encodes CASMSWRGAGTGELFF.

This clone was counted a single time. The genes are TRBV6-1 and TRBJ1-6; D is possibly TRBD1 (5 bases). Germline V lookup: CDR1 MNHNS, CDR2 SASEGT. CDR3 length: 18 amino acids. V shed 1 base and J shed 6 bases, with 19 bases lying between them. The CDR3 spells CASSEGVRRSGINSPLHF. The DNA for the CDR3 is TGTGCCAGCAGTGAAGGTGTCCGGCGGTCAGGGATTAATTCACCCCTCCACTTT.

The chain's CDR3 is CASSPRATRYPEAFF. The CDR3 DNA reads as TGTGCCAGCAGCCCCCGGGCGACCCGGTACCCTGAAGCTTTCTTT. The J gene is TRBJ1-1, the V gene TRBV7-8; D is unclear. Germline V CDR1 and CDR2: SGHVS, FQNEAQ. The V and J ends lost 5 bases and 6 bases respectively, with 19 bases between them. This CDR3 spans 15 amino acids.

CDR3 protein: CAISDDRWPGYTF. The CDR3 nucleotides read TGTGCCATCAGCGATGACAGGTGGCCTGGCTACACCTTC. The chain recombines TRBV10-3 with TRBJ1-2; D is possibly TRBD1 (6 bases). CDR1 is ENHRY and CDR2 is SYGVKD in the germline V gene. The CDR3 is 13 residues long. Trimming shortened V by 6 bases and J by 7 bases, and 15 bases separated the two germline ends.

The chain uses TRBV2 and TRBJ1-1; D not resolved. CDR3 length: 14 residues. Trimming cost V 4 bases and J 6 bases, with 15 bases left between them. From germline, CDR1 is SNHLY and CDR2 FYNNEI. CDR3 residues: CASSVRTVNSEAFF. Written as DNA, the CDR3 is TGTGCCAGCAGTGTAAGGACGGTGAATTCTGAAGCTTTCTTT.

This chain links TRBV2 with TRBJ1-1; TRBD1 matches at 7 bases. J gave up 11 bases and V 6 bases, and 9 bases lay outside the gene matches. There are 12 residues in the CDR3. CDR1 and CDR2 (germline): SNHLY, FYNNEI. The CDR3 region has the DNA TGTGCCAGCAGCCGGCGGGACAGACGGGCTTTCTTT. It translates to CASSRRDRRAFF.

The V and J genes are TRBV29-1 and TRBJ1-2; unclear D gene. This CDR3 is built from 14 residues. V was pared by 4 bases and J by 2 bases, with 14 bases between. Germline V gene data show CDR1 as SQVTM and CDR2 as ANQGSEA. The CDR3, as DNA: TGCAGCGTTGTACTCCCCGGCGGAAACTATGGCTACACCTTC. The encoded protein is CSVVLPGGNYGYTF.

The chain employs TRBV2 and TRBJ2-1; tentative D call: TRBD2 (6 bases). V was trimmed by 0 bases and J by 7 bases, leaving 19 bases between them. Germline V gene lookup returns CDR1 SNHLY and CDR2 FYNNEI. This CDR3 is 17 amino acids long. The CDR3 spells CASSEALSSGTVNEQFF. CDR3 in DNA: TGTGCCAGCAGTGAAGCCCTTTCCTCCGGGACTGTGAATGAGCAGTTCTTC.

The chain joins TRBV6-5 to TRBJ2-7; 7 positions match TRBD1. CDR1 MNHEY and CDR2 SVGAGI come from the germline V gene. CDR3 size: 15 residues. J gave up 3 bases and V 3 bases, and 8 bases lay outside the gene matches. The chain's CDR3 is CASSYGRTGYYEQYF. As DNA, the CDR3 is TGTGCCAGCAGTTATGGTCGGACAGGTTACTACGAGCAGTACTTC.

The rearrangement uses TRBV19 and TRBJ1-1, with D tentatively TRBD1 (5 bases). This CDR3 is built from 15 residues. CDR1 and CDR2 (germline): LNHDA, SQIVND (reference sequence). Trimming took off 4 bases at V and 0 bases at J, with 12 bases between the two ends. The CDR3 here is CASSRGGFMNTEAFF. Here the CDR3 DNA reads TGTGCCAGTAGTAGGGGCGGGTTCATGAACACTGAAGCTTTCTTT.

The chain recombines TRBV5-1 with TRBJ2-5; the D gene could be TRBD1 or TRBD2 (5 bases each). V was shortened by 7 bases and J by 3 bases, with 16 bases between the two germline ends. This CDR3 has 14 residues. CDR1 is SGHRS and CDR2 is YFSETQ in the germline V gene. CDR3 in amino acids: CASRTGTNKETQYF. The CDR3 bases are TGCGCCAGCCGCACCGGGACGAATAAAGAGACCCAGTACTTC.

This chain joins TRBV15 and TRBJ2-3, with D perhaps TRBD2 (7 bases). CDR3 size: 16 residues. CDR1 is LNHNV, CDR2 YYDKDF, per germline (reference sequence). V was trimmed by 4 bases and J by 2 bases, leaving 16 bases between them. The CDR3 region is CATSKRYGGHTDTQYF. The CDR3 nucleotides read TGTGCCACCAGCAAAAGATACGGGGGGCACACAGATACGCAGTATTTT.

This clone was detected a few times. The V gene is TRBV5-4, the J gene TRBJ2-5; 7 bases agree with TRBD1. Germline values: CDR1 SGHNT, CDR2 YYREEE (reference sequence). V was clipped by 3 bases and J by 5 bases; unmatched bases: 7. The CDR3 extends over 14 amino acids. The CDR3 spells CASSSTGAEETQYF. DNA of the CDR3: TGTGCCAGCAGCTCTACAGGGGCGGAGGAGACCCAGTACTTC.